This entry describes one T cell receptor beta chain. Its antigen is undetermined. PCR primers comprised 60 Vbeta and 13 Jbeta primers. TCRdb's copy holds only in-frame clones and misses some; the assay was immunoSEQ multiplex PCR. In the table there are 100,000 or so clones, more than 65% of which are singletons. V lost 9 bases, J lost 5 bases, and 9 bases stayed unmatched. Germline lookup yields CDR1 MNHEY and CDR2 SMNVEV (reference sequence). The CDR3 extends over 14 amino acids. This sample is part of a study of cytomegalovirus exposure and HLA in healthy donors. In the study overall: Falling in the Caucasian-associated ancestry cluster were 80% to 85% of under 500 genotyped donors.

Whole-study findings and limits: Segments of the TCR beta V type were, in most cases, productive about 87% or about 30% of the time in an earlier analysis.

The sequenced material came from PBMCs. The source of this sequence is a man aged 35-49 years in good health and CMV-seropositive. This chain uses TRBV27 with TRBJ1-1, with 10 nucleotides matching TRBD1. The CDR3 DNA is TGTGCCAGTTTGGACAGGGGGAGTGGAACTGAAGCTTTCTTT. Translation gives CASLDRGSGTEAFF.